The clone carrying this T cell receptor beta chain was seen more than once but under ten times. This record comes from a study of blood T cells in healthy people across ages. With a J-beta primer mix and a sample-barcoded 5' primer, a second PCR ran about 7 to 11 cycles. TCRdb analysed the 5' RACE reads with MiXCR anew, one entry per CDR3 protein. The top ten clones hold approximately 41% of a sample with about 750,000 distinct CDR3 sequences, 50% to 65% of them seen once. CDR1 is SGHDT and CDR2 is YYEEEE in the germline V gene. Trimming shortened V by 4 bases and J by 8 bases, and 10 bases separated the two germline ends. The CDR3 loop spans 12 amino acids.

The receptor was isolated from a man older than 75 in good health. Material: blood. The V gene is TRBV5-6, the J gene TRBJ2-1; D may match TRBD1 or TRBD2 (6 bases each). For the CDR3, the DNA is TGTGCCAGCAGCCAGGGGAGGTATGAGCAGTTCTTC. Its translation: CASSQGRYEQFF.